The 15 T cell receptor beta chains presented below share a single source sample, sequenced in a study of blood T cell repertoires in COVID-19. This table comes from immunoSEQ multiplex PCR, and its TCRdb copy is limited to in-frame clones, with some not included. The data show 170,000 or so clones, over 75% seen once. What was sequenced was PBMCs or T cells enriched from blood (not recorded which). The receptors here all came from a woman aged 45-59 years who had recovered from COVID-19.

The CDR3 spells CASSVAGTRTGELFF. The DNA of the CDR3 is TGTGCCAGCAGCGTAGCTGGGACTAGAACCGGGGAGCTGTTTTTT. The V gene is TRBV9, the J gene TRBJ2-2, with 8 bases identical to TRBD2. V dropped 0 bases and J dropped 5; count of bases not matched to a gene: 3. This CDR3 is built from 15 residues. Looked up from germline, CDR1 is SGDLS and CDR2 is YYNGEE.

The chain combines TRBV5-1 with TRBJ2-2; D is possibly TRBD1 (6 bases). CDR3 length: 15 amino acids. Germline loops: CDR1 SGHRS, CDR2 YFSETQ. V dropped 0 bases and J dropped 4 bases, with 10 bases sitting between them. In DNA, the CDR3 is TGCGCCAGCAGCTTGGCCACAGGGCTCACCGGGGAGCTGTTTTTT. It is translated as CASSLATGLTGELFF.

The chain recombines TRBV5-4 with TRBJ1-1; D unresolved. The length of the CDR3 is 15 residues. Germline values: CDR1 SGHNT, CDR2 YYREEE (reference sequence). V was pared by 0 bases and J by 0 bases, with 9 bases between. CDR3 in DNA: TGTGCCAGCAGCTTGGATAGGAGCATGAACACTGAAGCTTTCTTT. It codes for CASSLDRSMNTEAFF.

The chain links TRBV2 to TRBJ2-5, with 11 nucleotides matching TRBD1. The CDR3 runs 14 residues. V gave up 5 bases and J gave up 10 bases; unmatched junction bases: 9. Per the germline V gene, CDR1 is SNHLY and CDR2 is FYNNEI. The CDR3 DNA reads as TGTGCCAGCAGTCGGGACAGGGGGTCGGGGGGCCAGTACTTC. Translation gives CASSRDRGSGGQYF.

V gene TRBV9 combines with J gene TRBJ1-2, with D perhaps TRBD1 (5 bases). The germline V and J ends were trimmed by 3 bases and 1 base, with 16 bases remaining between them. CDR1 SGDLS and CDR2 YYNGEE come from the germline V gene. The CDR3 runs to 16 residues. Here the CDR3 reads CASSGWWGRINYGYTF. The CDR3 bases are TGTGCCAGCAGCGGATGGTGGGGCAGGATTAACTATGGCTACACCTTC.

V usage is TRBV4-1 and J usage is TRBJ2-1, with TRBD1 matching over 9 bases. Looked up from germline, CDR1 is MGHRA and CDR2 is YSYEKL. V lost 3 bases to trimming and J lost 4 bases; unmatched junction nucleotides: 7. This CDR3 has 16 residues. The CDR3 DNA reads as TGCGCCAGCAGCCAGGCCGGGACAGGGCCGTACAATGAGCAGTTCTTC. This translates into CASSQAGTGPYNEQFF.

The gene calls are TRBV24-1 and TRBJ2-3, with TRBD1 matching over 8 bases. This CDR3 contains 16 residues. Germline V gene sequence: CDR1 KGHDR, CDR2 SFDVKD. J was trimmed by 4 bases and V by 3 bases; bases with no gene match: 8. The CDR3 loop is CATSDADRGRADTQYF. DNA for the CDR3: TGTGCCACCAGTGATGCCGACAGGGGTCGGGCAGATACGCAGTATTTT.

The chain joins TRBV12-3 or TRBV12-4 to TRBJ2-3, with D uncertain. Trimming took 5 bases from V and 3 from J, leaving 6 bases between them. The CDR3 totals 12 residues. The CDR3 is CASSPRTDTQYF. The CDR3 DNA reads TGTGCCAGCAGTCCGAGAACAGATACGCAGTATTTT.

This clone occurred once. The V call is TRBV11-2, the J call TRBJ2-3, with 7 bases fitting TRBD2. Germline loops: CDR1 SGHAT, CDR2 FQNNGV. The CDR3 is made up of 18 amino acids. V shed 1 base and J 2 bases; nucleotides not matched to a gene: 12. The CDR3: CASSLGTGGTTSTDTQYF. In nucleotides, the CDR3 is TGTGCCAGCAGCTTAGGGACCGGGGGGACTACCTCCACAGATACGCAGTATTTT. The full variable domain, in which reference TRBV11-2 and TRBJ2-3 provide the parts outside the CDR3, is EAGVAQSPRYKIIEKRQSVAFWCNPISGHATLYWYQQILGQGPKLLIQFQNNGVVDDSQLPKDRFSAERLKGVDSTLKIQPAKLEDSAVYLCASSLGTGGTTSTDTQYFGPGTRLTVL.

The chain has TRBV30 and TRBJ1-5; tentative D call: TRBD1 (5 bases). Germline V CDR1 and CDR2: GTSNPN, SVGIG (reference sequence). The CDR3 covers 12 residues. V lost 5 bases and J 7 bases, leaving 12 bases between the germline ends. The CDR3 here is CAWSGGSQPQHF. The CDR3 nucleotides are TGTGCCTGGTCCGGGGGGTCACAGCCCCAGCATTTT.

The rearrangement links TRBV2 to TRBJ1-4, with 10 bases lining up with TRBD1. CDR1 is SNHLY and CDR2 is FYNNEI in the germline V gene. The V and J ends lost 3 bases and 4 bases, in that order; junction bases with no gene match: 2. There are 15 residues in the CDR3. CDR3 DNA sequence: TGTGCCAGCAGTGAGGGACAGGGGAATAATGAAAAACTGTTTTTT. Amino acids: CASSEGQGNNEKLFF.

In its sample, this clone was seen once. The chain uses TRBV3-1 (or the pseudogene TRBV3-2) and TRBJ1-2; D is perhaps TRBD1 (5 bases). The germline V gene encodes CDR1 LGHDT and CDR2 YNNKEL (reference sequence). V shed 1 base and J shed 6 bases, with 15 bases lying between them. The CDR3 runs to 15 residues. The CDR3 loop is CASSQGVRRGNGYTF. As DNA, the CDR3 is TGTGCCAGCAGCCAAGGCGTGCGACGGGGGAATGGCTACACCTTC.

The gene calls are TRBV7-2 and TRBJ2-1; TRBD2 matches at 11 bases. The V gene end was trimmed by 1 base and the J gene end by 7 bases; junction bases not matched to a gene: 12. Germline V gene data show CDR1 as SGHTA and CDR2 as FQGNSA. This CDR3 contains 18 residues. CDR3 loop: CASSLVPLPLAGENEQFF. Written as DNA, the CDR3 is TGTGCCAGCAGCTTAGTTCCCCTCCCACTAGCGGGAGAGAATGAGCAGTTCTTC.

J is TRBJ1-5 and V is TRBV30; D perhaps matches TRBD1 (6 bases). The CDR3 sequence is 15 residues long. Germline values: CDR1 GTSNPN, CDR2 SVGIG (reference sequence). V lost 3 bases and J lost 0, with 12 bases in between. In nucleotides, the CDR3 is TGTGCCTGGAGCCGGGACACTACTAGCAATCAGCCCCAGCATTTT. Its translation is CAWSRDTTSNQPQHF.

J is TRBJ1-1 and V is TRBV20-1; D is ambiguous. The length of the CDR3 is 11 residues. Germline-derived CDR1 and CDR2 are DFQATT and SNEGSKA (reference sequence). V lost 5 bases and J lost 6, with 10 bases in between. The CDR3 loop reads CSAAPRAEAFF. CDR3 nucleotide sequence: TGCAGTGCTGCCCCGAGGGCTGAAGCTTTCTTT.